The 8 T cell receptor beta chains reported below all come from one sample, sequenced in a study of glioma-infiltrating T cells. Amplification of TCR alpha and beta CDR3 regions from RNA used iRepertoire nested multiplex PCR. MiXCR, run by TCRdb on the multiplex PCR reads, gives a single entry per CDR3 protein. The table has roughly 130,000 distinct CDR3 sequences, about 25% seen once. Sample: glioma tissue, nonneoplastic brain tissue, or PBMCs (not recorded which). The receptors were sampled from a human donor with low-grade glioma or glioblastoma, undergoing nonglioma brain surgery, or in good health (not recorded which).

This clonotype was seen repeatedly, ten times or more. The chain employs TRBV28 and TRBJ1-1; perhaps TRBD1 as D (5 bases). V was trimmed by 10 bases and J by 5 bases, leaving 8 bases between them. There are 10 residues in the CDR3. Germline assignment: CDR1 MDHEN and CDR2 SYDVKM. CDR3 in DNA: TGTGCCACAGGGCAGACTGAAGCTTTCTTT. Its protein product is CATGQTEAFF. The whole variable domain, filled in from reference TRBV28 and TRBJ1-1, reads DVKVTQSSRYLVKRTGEKVFLECVQDMDHENMFWYRQDPGLGLRLIYFSYDVKMKEKGDIPEGYSVSREKKERFSLILESASTNQTSMYLCATGQTEAFFGQGTRLTVV.

This clonotype was detected only a few times. The chain combines TRBV3-1 with TRBJ2-3; D call uncertain. Germline loops: CDR1 LGHDT, CDR2 YNNKEL (reference sequence). The V and J ends lost 1 base and 1 base respectively, with 9 bases between them. This CDR3 contains 15 residues. CDR3 sequence (DNA): TGTGCCAGCAGCCAAGGAGGTGGTGGCACAGATACGCAGTATTTT. This gives the protein CASSQGGGGTDTQYF.

This clonotype came up a few times. The chain has TRBV2 and TRBJ2-5; unclear D gene. The CDR3 is 14 amino acids. The V and J ends lost 7 bases and 2 bases respectively, with 14 bases between them. CDR1 is SNHLY and CDR2 is FYNNEI in the germline V gene. The CDR3 loop reads CASNQGGSQETQYF. CDR3 nucleotides: TGTGCCAGCAACCAAGGTGGATCACAAGAGACCCAGTACTTC.

This clonotype occurred a few times. V usage is TRBV6-5 and J usage is TRBJ1-1, with D unresolved. V dropped 6 bases and J dropped 1 base, with 12 bases sitting between them. Germline loops: CDR1 MNHEY, CDR2 SVGAGI. The CDR3 covers 14 residues. DNA of the CDR3: TGTGCCAGCAGCTTAGTACGGCGGAACACTGAAGCTTTCTTT. It specifies CASSLVRRNTEAFF.

The CDR3 region has the DNA TGTGCCAGCAGCCCGCCGGGGGACGGAAACACCATATATTTT. It is translated as CASSPPGDGNTIYF. The chain has TRBV3-1 and TRBJ1-3, with TRBD1 as a possible D gene (5 bases). The CDR3 spans 14 residues. Trimming took 4 bases from V and 4 from J, leaving 11 bases between them. Germline values: CDR1 LGHDT, CDR2 YNNKEL (reference sequence).

This clonotype was observed many times. This rearrangement joins TRBV6-1 to TRBJ2-3, with TRBD2 identical over 12 bases. CDR1 and CDR2 (germline): MNHNS, SASEGT. Trimming removed 5 bases from V and 6 bases from J; junction bases left unmatched: 9. There are 16 residues in the CDR3. CDR3 coding DNA: TGTGCCAGCAGTCCCTCAGGACTAGCGGGGACGGATACGCAGTATTTT. Protein: CASSPSGLAGTDTQYF.

In this sample, this clonotype turned up a few times. The chain employs TRBV6-1 and TRBJ2-7; D gene unclear. Germline CDR1 is MNHNS and CDR2 is SASEGT. Trimming took off 2 bases at V and 2 bases at J, with 22 bases between the two ends. The CDR3 consists of 18 residues. The CDR3 coding sequence is TGTGCCAGCAGTGAAAGAATCCGAGGTCAGTACAACGCCTACGAGCAGTACGTC. It translates to CASSERIRGQYNAYEQYV.

This clonotype has more than one count but fewer than ten. V usage is TRBV4-1 and J usage is TRBJ2-1; 7 nucleotides align to TRBD2. The CDR3 contains 16 residues. In germline, CDR1 is MGHRA, CDR2 YSYEKL. The trim removed 0 bases at V and 4 bases at J, leaving 6 bases unmatched. The CDR3 loop is CASSQDPAGRYNEQFF. DNA of the CDR3: TGCGCCAGCAGCCAAGACCCAGCGGGGAGGTACAATGAGCAGTTCTTC.